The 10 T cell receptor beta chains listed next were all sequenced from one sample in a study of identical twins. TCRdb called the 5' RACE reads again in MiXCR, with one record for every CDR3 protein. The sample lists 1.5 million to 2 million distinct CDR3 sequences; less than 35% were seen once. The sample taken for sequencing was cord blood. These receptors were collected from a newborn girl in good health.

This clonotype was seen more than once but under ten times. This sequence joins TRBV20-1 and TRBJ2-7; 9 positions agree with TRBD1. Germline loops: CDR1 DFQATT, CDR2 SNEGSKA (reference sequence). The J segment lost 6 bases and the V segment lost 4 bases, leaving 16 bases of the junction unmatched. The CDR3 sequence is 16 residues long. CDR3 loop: CSANPIGTGKIGEQYF. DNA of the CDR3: TGCAGTGCTAACCCGATCGGGACAGGGAAGATCGGCGAGCAGTACTTC.

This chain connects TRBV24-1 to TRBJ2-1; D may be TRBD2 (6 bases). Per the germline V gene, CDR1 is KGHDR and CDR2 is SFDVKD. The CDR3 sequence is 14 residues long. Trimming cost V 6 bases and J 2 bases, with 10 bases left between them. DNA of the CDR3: TGTGCCACCAGTCGTGCGGGGACCTACAATGAGCAGTTCTTC. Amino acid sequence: CATSRAGTYNEQFF.

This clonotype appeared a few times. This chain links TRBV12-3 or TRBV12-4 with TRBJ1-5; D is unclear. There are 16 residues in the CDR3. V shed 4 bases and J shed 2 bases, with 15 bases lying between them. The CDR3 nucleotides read TGTGCCAGCAGTTCCCGACACCCTGGGGGCAATCAGCCCCAGCATTTT. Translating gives CASSSRHPGGNQPQHF.

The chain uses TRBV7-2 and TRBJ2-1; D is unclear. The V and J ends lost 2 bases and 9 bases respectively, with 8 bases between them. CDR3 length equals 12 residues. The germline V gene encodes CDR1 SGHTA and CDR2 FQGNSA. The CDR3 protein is CASSLSAGEQFF. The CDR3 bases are TGTGCCAGCAGCTTATCTGCCGGTGAGCAGTTCTTC.

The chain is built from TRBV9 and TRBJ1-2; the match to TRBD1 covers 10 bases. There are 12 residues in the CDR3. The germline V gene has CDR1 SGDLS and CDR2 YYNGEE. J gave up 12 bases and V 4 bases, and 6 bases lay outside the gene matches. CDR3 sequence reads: CASSPGTGANTF. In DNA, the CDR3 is TGTGCCAGCAGCCCGGGGACAGGGGCGAACACCTTC.

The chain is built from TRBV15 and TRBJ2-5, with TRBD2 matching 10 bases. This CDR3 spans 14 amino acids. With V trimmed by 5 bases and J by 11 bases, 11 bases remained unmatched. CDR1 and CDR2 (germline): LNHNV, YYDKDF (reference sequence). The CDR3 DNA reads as TGTGCCACCAGCGGGCTAGCGGGAGAAAATGAGCAGTACTTC. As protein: CATSGLAGENEQYF.

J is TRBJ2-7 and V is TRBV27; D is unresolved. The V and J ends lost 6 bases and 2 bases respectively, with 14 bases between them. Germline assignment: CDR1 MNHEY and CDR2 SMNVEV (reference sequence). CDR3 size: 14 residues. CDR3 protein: CASSTRGPPYEQYF. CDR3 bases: TGTGCCAGCAGCACCCGAGGACCGCCCTACGAGCAGTACTTC.

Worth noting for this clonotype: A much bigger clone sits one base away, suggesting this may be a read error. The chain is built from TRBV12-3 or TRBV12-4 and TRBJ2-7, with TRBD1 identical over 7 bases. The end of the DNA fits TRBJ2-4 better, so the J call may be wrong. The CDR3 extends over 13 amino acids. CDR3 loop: CAGSRQGPNIQYF. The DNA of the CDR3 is TGTGCCGGCTCTCGACAGGGCCCAAACATTCAGTACTTC.

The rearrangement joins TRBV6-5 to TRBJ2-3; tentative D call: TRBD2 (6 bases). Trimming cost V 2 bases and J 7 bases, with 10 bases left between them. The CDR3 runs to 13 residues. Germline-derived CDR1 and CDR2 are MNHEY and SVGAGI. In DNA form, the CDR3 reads TGTGCCAGCAGTTACGGGAGGCAGAATACGCAGTATTTT. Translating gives CASSYGRQNTQYF.

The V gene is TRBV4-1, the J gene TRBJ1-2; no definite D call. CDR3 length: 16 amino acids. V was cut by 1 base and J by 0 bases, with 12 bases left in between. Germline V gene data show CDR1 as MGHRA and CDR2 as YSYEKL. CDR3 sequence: CASSQGYTGTNYGYTF. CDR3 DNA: TGCGCCAGCAGCCAAGGGTACACCGGGACTAACTATGGCTACACCTTC.